This T cell receptor beta chain stems from a study of blood T cells in healthy people across ages. Study-level findings and limits: Among T cells, TCR beta diversity per million cells dropped roughly linearly as age rose. Long-lived donors exceeded aged donors in naive CD4+ cells and diversity.

The CDR3 has 13 residues. The V gene lost 4 bases and the J gene lost 10 bases, with 14 bases spanning the gap. Germline V gives CDR1 LGHNA, CDR2 YNFKEQ. For the second PCR, which ran for roughly 6 to 11 cycles, a sample-barcoded 5' primer and a J-beta primer mix were used. TCRdb itself ran the 5' RACE reads through MiXCR, one entry per CDR3 protein. The data hold about 380,000 distinct CDR3 sequences, with 52% observed a single time. In the case of this clonotype: Its antigen is not known.

This TCR derives from a man aged 55-75 years in good health. The sequencing input was blood. The chain is built from TRBV4-2 and TRBJ2-1; D possibly corresponds to TRBD2 (7 bases). Here the CDR3 reads CASSPEGGSEQFF. DNA for the CDR3: TGTGCCAGCAGCCCGGAGGGGGGGAGCGAGCAGTTCTTC.